The clone carrying this TCR beta chain was picked up many times. Its antigen is not identified. Exclusions: uncontrolled infection, other autoimmune disease, pregnancy, lactation. A roughly 9.7 ml volume of fresh peripheral blood provided the PBMCs. Using RNA transcripts as the source, TCR beta CDR3 regions were amplified. The HTBI primer set served for first-round RT-PCR of the TCR CDR3. TCRdb independently ran MiXCR on the multiplex PCR reads; one entry per CDR3 protein. This table has approximately 370,000 distinct CDR3 sequences, roughly 17% appearing once. The record originates from a study of T cells in Graves' hyperthyroidism and ophthalmopathy. Study outcomes and limitations: Ophthalmopathy and stable hyperthyroidism were told apart by a 13 V-J model.

CDR3 length: 15 residues. After removal of 5 bases from V and 7 bases from J, the junction contained 8 bases not matched to a gene. CDR1 and CDR2 from the germline V gene are SGHAT and FQNNGV. The sequence was collected from a woman aged 25 to 39 with Graves' hyperthyroidism that later progressed to Graves' ophthalmopathy. The sample was blood. V gene TRBV11-2 combines with J gene TRBJ1-5, with 10 nucleotides matching TRBD1. CDR3: CASSRDRGPGQPQHF. The CDR3 DNA follows: TGTGCCAGCAGCAGAGACAGGGGGCCAGGACAGCCCCAGCATTTT.